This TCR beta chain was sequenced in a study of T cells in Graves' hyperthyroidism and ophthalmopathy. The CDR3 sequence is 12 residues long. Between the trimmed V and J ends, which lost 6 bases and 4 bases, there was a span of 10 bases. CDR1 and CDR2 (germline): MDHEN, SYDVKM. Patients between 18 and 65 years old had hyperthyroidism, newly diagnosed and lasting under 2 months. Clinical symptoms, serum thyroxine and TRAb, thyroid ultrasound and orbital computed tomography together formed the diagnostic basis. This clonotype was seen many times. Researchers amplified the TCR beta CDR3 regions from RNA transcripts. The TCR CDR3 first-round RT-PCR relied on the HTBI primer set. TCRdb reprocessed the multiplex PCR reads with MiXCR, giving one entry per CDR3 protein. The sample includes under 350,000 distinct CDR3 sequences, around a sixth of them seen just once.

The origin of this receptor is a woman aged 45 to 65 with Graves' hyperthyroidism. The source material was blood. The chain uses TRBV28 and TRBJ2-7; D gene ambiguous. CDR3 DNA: TGTGCCAGCAGCCTCGGATGGTACGAGCAGTACTTC. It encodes CASSLGWYEQYF. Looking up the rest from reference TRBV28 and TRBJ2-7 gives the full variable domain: DVKVTQSSRYLVKRTGEKVFLECVQDMDHENMFWYRQDPGLGLRLIYFSYDVKMKEKGDIPEGYSVSREKKERFSLILESASTNQTSMYLCASSLGWYEQYFGPGTRLTVT.